This T cell receptor (beta chain) was recovered during a study of early T cells in non-severe SARS-CoV-2 infection. As for the study in general: It was bulk RNA from unsorted whole blood that was sequenced, and the chains were unpaired. General observations from the study: VDJdb matching favored anti-spike CD8 responses, missing private and CD4 specificities.

Unique molecular identifiers were added to individual cDNA molecules. TCRdb re-analysed the 5' RACE reads in MiXCR, keeping a single row per CDR3 protein. This table holds about 94,000 distinct CDR3 sequences, about 12% found once. This CDR3 spans 18 amino acids. With 0 bases removed from V and 6 bases from J, the gap between germline ends came to 24 bases. Germline V gene data show CDR1 as SGHKS and CDR2 as YYEKEE (reference sequence). This clonotype was found a few times. Its antigen is as yet unknown. This TCR derives from an adult who was a healthcare worker with PCR-confirmed SARS-CoV-2 infection or an uninfected control (not recorded which). The chain couples TRBV5-5 to TRBJ2-5; a possible D gene is TRBD2 (6 bases). The material sequenced was whole blood. The CDR3 bases are TGTGCCAGCAGCTTGGCCGTTGAGGGCAGGGCGGGAAGAAAGACCCAGTACTTC. Its protein is CASSLAVEGRAGRKTQYF.